Here is one T cell receptor (beta chain) with its context. Antigen specificity is unknown. These data come from a study of cytomegalovirus exposure and HLA in healthy donors. General study results and limits: In vitro work confirmed that three CMV-associated chains recognize CMV antigens. V- and J-gene trimming in TCR beta was tied to a missense DCLRE1C variant by an analysis performed later. Among immune exposure information, only CMV serostatus was available.

This CDR3 spans 14 amino acids. CDR1 is LNHDA and CDR2 is SQIVND in the germline V gene (reference sequence). Trimming pared 4 bases from V and 1 base from J, leaving 10 bases between. It was with 60 Vbeta and 13 Jbeta primers that the PCR ran. This table comes from immunoSEQ multiplex PCR, and its TCRdb copy is limited to in-frame clones, with some not included. This table holds hundreds of thousands of clones, around two thirds found once. This chain joins TRBV19 and TRBJ2-5, with D perhaps TRBD1 (6 bases). This TCR was recovered from a female donor in good health and CMV-seronegative. Input material: PBMCs. DNA of the CDR3: TGTGCCAGTAGTAGAGAGGACAGCCAAGAGACCCAGTACTTC. Translating gives CASSREDSQETQYF. Together with reference TRBV19 and TRBJ2-5, the CDR3 gives the full variable domain: DGGITQSPKYLFRKEGQNVTLSCEQNLNHDAMYWYRQDPGQGLRLIYYSQIVNDFQKGDIAEGYSVSREKKESFPLTVTSAQKNPTAFYLCASSREDSQETQYFGPGTRLLVL.